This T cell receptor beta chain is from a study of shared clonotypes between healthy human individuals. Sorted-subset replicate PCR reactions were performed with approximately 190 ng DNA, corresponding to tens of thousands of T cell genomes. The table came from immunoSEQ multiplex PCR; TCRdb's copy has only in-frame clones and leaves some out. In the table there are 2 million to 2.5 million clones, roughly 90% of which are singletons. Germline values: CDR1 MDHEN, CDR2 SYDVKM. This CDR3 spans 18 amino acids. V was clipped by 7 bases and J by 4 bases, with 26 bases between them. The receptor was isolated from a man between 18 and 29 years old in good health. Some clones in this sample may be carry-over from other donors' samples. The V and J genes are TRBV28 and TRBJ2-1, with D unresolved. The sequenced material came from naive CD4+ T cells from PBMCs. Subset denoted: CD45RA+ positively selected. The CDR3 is CASNFRASGLTLYNEQFF. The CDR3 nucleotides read TGTGCCAGCAACTTCCGCGCTAGTGGTCTTACGCTTTACAATGAGCAGTTCTTC.